This T cell receptor (beta chain) was captured in a study of blood T cell repertoires in COVID-19. Whole-study context: Some COVID-19 samples were acute and others convalescent; all came from the United States, Italy and Spain.

Germline V gene data show CDR1 as SGHVS and CDR2 as FNYEAQ. V shed 5 bases and J 5 bases; nucleotides not matched to a gene: 6. CDR3 length equals 14 residues. Clones were read by immunoSEQ multiplex PCR, and TCRdb kept only the in-frame ones, dropping some. This table has about 200,000 clones, approximately 80% appearing once. The receptor was isolated from a woman aged 80 or older with acute or convalescent COVID-19. The V call is TRBV7-6, the J call TRBJ2-3, with TRBD1 matching over 8 bases. The sample taken for sequencing was peripheral blood. The CDR3 is CASSDWTGRDTQYF. DNA of the CDR3: TGTGCCAGCAGCGACTGGACAGGGCGAGATACGCAGTATTTT.